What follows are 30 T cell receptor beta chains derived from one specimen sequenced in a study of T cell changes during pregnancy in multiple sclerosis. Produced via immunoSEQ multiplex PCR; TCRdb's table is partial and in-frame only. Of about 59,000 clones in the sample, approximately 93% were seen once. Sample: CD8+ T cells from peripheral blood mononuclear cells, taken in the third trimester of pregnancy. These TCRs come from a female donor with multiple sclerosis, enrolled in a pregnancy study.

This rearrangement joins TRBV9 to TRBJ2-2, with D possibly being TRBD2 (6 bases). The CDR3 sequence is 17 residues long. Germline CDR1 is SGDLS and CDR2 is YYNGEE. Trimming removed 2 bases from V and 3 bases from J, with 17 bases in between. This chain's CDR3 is CASSVRSGGGDTGELFF. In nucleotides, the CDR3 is TGTGCCAGCAGCGTGAGGTCCGGGGGAGGCGACACCGGGGAGCTGTTTTTT.

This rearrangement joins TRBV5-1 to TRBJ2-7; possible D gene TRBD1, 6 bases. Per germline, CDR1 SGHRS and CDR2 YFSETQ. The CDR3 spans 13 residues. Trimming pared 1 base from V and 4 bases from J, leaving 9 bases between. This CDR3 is CASSLPGAYEQYF. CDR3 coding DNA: TGCGCCAGCAGCTTGCCAGGGGCGTACGAGCAGTACTTC. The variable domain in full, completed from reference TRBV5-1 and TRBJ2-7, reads KAGVTQTPRYLIKTRGQQVTLSCSPISGHRSVSWYQQTPGQGLQFLFEYFSETQRNKGNFPGRFSGRQFSNSRSEMNVSTLELGDSALYLCASSLPGAYEQYFGPGTRLTVT.

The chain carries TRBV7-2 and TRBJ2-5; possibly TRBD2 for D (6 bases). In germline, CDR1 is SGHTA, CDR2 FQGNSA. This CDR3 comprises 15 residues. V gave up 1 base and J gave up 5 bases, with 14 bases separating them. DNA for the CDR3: TGTGCCAGCAGCTTAGGTACGGGAGTGTGGGAGACCCAGTACTTC. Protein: CASSLGTGVWETQYF.

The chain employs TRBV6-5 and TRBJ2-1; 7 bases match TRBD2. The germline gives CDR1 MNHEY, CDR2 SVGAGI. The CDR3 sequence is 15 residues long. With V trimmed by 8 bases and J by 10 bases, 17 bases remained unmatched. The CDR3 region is CASQLQGLAEGEQFF. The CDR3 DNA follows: TGTGCCAGCCAGTTACAAGGCCTAGCGGAGGGAGAGCAGTTCTTC.

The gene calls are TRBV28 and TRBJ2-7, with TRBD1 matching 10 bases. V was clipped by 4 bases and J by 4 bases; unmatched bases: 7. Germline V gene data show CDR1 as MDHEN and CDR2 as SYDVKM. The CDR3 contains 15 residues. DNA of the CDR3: TGTGCCAGCAGTTCCCCCGGACAGGGGGGATACGAGCAGTACTTC. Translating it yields CASSSPGQGGYEQYF.

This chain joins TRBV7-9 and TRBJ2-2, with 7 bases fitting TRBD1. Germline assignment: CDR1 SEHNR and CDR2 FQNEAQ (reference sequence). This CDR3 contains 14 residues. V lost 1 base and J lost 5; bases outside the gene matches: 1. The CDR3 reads CASSLVQGTGELFF. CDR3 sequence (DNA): TGTGCCAGCAGCTTAGTACAGGGGACCGGGGAGCTGTTTTTT.

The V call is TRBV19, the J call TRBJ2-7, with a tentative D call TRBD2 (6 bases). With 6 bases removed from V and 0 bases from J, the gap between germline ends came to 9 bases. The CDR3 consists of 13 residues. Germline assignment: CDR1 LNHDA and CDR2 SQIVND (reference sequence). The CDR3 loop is CASRRDSSYEQYF. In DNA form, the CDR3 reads TGTGCCAGTAGACGGGACTCCTCCTACGAGCAGTACTTC.

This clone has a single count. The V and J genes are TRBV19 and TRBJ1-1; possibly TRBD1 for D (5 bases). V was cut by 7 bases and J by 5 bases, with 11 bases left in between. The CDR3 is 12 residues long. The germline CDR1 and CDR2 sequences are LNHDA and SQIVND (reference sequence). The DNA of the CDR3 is TGTGCCAGTATCCTCGGGGGGACTGAAGCTTTCTTT. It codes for CASILGGTEAFF.

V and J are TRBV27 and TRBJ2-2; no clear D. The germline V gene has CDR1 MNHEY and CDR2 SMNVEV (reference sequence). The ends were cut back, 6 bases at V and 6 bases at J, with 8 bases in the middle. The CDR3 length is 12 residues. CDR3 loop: CASSRTAGELFF. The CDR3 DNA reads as TGTGCCAGCAGCCGTACGGCCGGGGAGCTGTTTTTT.

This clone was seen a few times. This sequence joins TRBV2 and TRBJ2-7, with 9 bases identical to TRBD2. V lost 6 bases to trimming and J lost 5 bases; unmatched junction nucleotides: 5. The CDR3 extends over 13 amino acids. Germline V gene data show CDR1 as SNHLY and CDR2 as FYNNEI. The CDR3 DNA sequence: TGTGCCAGCAGGTACGCGGGAGGGGACGAGCAGTACTTC. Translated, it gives CASRYAGGDEQYF.

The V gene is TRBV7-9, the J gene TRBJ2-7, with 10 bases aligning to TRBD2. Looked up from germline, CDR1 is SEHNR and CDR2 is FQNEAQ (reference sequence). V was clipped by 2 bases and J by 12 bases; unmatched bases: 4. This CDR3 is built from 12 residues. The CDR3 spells CASSLTTSGRYF. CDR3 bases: TGTGCCAGCAGCTTAACGACTAGCGGGCGGTACTTC.

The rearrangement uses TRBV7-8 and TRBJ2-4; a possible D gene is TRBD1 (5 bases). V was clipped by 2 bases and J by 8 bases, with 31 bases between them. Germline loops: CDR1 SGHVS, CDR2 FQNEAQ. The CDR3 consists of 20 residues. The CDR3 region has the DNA TGTGCCAGCAGCTTAAGCCCCCCTGGTGCTGCCGTCGGACAAGACTACATTCAGTACTTC. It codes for CASSLSPPGAAVGQDYIQYF. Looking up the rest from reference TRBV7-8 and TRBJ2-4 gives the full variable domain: GAGVSQSPRYKVAKRGQDVALRCDPISGHVSLFWYQQALGQGPEFLTYFQNEAQLDKSGLPSDRFFAERPEGSVSTLKIQRTQQEDSAVYLCASSLSPPGAAVGQDYIQYFGAGTRLSVL.

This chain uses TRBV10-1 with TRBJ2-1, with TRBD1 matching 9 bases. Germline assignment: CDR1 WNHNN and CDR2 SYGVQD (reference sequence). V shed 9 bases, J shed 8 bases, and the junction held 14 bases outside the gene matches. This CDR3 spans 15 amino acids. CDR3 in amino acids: CASVSPGTGIHEQFF. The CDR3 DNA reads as TGCGCCAGTGTCAGCCCAGGGACAGGGATCCATGAGCAGTTCTTC.

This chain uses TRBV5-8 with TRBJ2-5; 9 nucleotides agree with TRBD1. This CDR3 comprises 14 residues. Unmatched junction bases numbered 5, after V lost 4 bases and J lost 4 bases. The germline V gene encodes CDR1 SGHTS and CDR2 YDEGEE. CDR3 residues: CASSLGQGVETQYF. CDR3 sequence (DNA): TGTGCCAGCAGCCTGGGACAGGGAGTAGAGACCCAGTACTTC.

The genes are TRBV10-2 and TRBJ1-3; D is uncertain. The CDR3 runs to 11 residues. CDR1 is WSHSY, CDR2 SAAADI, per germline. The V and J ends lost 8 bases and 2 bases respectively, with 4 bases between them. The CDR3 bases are TGCGCCAGCCGTACTGGAAACACCATATATTTT. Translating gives CASRTGNTIYF.

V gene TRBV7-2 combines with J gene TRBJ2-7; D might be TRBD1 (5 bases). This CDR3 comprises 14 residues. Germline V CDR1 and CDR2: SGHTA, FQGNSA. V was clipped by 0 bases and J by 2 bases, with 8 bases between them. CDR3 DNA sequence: TGTGCCAGCAGCTTAGCGGGGCCAGCCTACGAGCAGTACTTC. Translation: CASSLAGPAYEQYF. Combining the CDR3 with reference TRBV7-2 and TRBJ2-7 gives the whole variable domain GAGVSQSPSNKVTEKGKDVELRCDPISGHTALYWYRQSLGQGLEFLIYFQGNSAPDKSGLPSDRFSAERTGGSVSTLTIQRTQQEDSAVYLCASSLAGPAYEQYFGPGTRLTVT.

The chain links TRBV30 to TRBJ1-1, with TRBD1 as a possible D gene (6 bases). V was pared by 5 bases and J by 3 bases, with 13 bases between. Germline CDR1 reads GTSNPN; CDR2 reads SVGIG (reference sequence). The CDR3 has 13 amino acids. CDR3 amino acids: CAWGTIQDTEAFF. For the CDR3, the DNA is TGTGCCTGGGGGACAATTCAGGACACTGAAGCTTTCTTT.

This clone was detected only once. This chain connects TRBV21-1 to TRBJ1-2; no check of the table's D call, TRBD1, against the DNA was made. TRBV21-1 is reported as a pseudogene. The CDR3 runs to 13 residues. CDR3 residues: CASSNRGRYGYTF. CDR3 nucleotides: TGTGCCAGCAGCAACAGGGGGAGATATGGCTACACCTTC.

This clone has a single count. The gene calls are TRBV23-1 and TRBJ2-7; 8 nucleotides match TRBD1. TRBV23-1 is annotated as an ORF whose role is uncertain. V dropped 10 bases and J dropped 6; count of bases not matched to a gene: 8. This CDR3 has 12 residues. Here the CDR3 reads CAKTGEYPEQYF. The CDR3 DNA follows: TGCGCCAAGACAGGGGAATACCCCGAGCAGTACTTC.

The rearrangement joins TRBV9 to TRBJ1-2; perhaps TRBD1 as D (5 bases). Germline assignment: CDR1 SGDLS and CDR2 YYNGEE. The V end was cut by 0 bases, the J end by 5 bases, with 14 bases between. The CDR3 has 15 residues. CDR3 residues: CASSVAWGEEYGYTF. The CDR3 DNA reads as TGTGCCAGCAGCGTAGCTTGGGGGGAAGAGTATGGCTACACCTTC.

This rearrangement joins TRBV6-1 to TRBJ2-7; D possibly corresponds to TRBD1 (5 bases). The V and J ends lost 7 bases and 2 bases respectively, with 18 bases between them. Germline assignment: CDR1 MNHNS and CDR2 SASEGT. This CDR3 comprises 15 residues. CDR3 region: CASNLMTASTYEQYF. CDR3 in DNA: TGTGCCAGCAATCTGATGACAGCATCAACCTACGAGCAGTACTTC.

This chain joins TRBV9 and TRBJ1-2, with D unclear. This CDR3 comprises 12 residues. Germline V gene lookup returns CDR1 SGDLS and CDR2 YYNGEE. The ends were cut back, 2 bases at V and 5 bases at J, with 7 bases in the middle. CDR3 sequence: CASSVTEYGYTF. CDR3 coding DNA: TGTGCCAGCAGCGTCACGGAGTATGGCTACACCTTC. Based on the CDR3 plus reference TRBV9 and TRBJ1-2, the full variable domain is DSGVTQTPKHLITATGQRVTLRCSPRSGDLSVYWYQQSLDQGLQFLIQYYNGEERAKGNILERFSAQQFPDLHSELNLSSLELGDSALYFCASSVTEYGYTFGSGTRLTVV.

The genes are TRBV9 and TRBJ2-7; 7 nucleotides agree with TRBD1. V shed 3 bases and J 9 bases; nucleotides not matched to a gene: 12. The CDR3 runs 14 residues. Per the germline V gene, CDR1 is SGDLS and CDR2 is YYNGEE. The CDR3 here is CASSARDSWVGQYF. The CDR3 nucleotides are TGTGCCAGCAGCGCAAGGGACAGCTGGGTTGGGCAGTACTTC.

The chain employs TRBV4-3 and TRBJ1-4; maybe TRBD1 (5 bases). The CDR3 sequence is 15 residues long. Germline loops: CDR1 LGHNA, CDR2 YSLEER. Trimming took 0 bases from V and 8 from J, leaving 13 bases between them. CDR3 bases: TGCGCCAGCAGCCAAGAAAGGGGCTTATGGGAAAAACTGTTTTTT. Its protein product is CASSQERGLWEKLFF.

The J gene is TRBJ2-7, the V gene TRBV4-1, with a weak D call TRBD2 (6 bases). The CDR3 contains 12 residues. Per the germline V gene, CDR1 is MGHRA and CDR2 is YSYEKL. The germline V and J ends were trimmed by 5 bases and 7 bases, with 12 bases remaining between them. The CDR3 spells CASSFRGKEQYF. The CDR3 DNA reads TGCGCCAGCAGCTTCCGCGGGAAGGAGCAGTACTTC.

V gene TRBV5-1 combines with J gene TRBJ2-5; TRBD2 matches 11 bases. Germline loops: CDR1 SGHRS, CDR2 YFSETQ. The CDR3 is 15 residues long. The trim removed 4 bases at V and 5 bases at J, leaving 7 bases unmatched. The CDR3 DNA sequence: TGCGCCAGCAGCCCTGGAGTAGCGGGAGGGGAGACCCAGTACTTC. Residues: CASSPGVAGGETQYF. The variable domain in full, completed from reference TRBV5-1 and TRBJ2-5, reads KAGVTQTPRYLIKTRGQQVTLSCSPISGHRSVSWYQQTPGQGLQFLFEYFSETQRNKGNFPGRFSGRQFSNSRSEMNVSTLELGDSALYLCASSPGVAGGETQYFGPGTRLLVL.

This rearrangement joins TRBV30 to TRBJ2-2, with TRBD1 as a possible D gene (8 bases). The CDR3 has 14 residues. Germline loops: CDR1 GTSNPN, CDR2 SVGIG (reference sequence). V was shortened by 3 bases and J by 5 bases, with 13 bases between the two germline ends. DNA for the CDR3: TGTGCCTGGAGCCTACAGGGGGGGACCGGGGAGCTGTTTTTT. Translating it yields CAWSLQGGTGELFF.

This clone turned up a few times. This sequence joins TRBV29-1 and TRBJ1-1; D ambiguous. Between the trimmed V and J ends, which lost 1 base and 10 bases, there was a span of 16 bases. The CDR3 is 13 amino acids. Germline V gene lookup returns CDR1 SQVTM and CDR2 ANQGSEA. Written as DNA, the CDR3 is TGCAGCGTTGAAGGGGGAGGTGCGGCGGTAGCTTTCTTT. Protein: CSVEGGGAAVAFF.

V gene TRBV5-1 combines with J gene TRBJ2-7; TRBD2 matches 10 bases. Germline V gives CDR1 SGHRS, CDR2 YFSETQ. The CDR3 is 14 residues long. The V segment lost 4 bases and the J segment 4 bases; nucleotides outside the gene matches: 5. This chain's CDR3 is CASSLAGERYEQYF. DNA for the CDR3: TGCGCCAGCAGCCTAGCGGGGGAGAGGTACGAGCAGTACTTC.

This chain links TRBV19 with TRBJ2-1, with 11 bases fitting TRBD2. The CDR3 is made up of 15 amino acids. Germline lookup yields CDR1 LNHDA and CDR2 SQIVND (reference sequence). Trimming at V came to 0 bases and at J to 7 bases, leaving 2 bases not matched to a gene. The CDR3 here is CASSIDSGRGNEQFF. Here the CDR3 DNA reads TGTGCCAGTAGTATAGATAGCGGGAGGGGGAATGAGCAGTTCTTC.